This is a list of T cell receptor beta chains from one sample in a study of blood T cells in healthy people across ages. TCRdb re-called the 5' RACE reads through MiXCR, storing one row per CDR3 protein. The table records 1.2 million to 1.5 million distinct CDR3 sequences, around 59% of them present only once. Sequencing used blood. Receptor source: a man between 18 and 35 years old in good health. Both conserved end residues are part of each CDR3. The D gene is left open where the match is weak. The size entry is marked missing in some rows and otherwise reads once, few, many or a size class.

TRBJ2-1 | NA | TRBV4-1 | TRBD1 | TGCGCCAGCAGCCGGGGACAGGGGGCGCTGAATGAGCAGTTCTTC | CASSRGQGALNEQFF
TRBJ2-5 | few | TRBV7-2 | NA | TGTGCCAGCAGCTTAAGTGGTGCTGATGAGCAGTACTTC | CASSLSGADEQYF
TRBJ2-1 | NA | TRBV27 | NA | TGTGCCAGCAGTTTATCCAACAGGGTTGAGCAGTTCTTC | CASSLSNRVEQFF
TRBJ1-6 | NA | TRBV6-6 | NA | TGTGCCAGCAGACACCAGGGTCATAATAATTCACCCCTCCACTTT | CASRHQGHNNSPLHF
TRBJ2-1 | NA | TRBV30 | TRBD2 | TGTGCCTGGTCGCTAGCGGGAGGGGATGAGCAGTTCTTC | CAWSLAGGDEQFF
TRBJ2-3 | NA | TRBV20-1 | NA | TGCAGTGCTAGTCGGCAGGAGACAGATACGCAGTATTTT | CSASRQETDTQYF
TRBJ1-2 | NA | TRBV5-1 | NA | TGCGCCAGCAGCGAATCACCAGGGTCTAGTGGCTACACCTTC | CASSESPGSSGYTF
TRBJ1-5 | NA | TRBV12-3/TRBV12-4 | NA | TGTGCCAGCAGGCCTAAGTGGGGCAATCAGCCCCAGCATTTT | CASRPKWGNQPQHF
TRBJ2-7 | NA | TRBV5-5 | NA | TGTGCCAGCAGCTTGGACAGGGGGGGAGTATACGAGCAGTACTTC | CASSLDRGGVYEQYF
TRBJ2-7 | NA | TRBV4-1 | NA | TGCGCCAGCAGCCAAGTTGGTACGGTACCCTACGAGCAGTACTTC | CASSQVGTVPYEQYF
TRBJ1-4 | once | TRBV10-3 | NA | TGTGCCATCAGTAACCTAACAAACGGAAAACTGTTTTTT | CAISNLTNGKLFF
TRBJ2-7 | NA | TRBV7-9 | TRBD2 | TGTGCCAGCAGCCGACTAGCGGGAGAAGGGGACGAGCAGTACTTC | CASSRLAGEGDEQYF
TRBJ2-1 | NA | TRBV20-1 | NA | TGCAGTGCTAGGACTACCCTCAATGAGCAGTTCTTC | CSARTTLNEQFF
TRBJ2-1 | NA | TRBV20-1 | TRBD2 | TGCAGTGCTAGCCCCTTAGCGGGAGGCCGCCTATACAATGAGCAGTTCTTC | CSASPLAGGRLYNEQFF
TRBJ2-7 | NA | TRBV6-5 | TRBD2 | TGTGCCAGCAGTTACAACCCCCGGGGGGCCTACGAGCAGTACTTC | CASSYNPRGAYEQYF
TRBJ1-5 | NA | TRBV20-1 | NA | TGCAGTGCTCCTCTTGGCAATCAGCCCCAGCATTTT | CSAPLGNQPQHF
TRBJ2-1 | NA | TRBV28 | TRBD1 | TGTGCCAGCAGTTTAACCGGGACAGGGGTAGAGAATGAGCAGTTCTTC | CASSLTGTGVENEQFF
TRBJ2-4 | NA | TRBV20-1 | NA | TGCAGTGCAGACCGGGAGCAAAACATTCAGTACTTC | CSADREQNIQYF
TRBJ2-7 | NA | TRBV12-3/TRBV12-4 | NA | TGTGCCAGCAGTTTACAGAGGTCCTACGAGCAGTACTTC | CASSLQRSYEQYF
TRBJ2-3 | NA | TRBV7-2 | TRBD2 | TGTGCCAGCAGCTTAGGGGGGACTATCATCCAATCAGATACGCAGTATTTT | CASSLGGTIIQSDTQYF
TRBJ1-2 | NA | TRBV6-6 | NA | TGTGCCAGCAGCAAGGACAGAGAGAACTATGGCTACACCTTC | CASSKDRENYGYTF
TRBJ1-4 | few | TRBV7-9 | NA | TGTGCTACGGTGGGGCCTAGGGAAAAACTGTTTTTT | CATVGPREKLFF
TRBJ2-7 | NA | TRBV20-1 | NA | TGCAGTGGAGTTGGGACGGACTTCAATGAGCAGTACTTC | CSGVGTDFNEQYF
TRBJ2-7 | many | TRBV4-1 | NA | TGCGCCAGCAGCCAAGATGACGAGCAGTACTTC | CASSQDDEQYF
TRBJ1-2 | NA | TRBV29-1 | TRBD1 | TGCAGCGTTGCTGGGACAGGGGATCCCGGGGGAGGCTACACCTTC | CSVAGTGDPGGGYTF
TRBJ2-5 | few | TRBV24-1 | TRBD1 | TGTGCCACCAGTGATGGCGGGACAGGGAAACAAGAGACCCAGTACTTC | CATSDGGTGKQETQYF
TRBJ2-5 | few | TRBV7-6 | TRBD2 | TGTGCCAGCAGCTCCTTAGGGTATCGGACTAGCGGGAGTCATGAGCAGTACTTC | CASSSLGYRTSGSHEQYF
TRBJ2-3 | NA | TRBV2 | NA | TGTGCCAGCAGTGAAGGAGGTAGGGCCTTGGATACGCAGTATTTT | CASSEGGRALDTQYF
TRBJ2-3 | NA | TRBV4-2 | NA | TGTGCCAGCAGCCAAGAACCGGGACTCGGCACAGATACGCAGTATTTT | CASSQEPGLGTDTQYF
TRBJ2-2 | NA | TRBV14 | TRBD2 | TGTGCCAGCAGCAGGATAGCGGGAGGAGGCACCGGGGAGCTGTTTTTT | CASSRIAGGGTGELFF
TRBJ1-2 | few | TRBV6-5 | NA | TGTGCCAGCAGTTACTCGCGGGGACGTGGCTACACCTTC | CASSYSRGRGYTF
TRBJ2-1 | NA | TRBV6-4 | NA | TGTGCCAGCAGTGATTCCGTAGAGAGTGAGCAGTTCTTC | CASSDSVESEQFF
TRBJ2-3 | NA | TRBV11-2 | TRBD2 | TGTGCCAGCAGCCCCCGAGTGTCGAGACTAGCGGACTACACAGATACGCAGTATTTT | CASSPRVSRLADYTDTQYF
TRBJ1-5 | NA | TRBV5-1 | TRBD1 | TGCGCCAGCAGCTTGGGGGACAGGGCAGATCAGCCCCAGCATTTT | CASSLGDRADQPQHF
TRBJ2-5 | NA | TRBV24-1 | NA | TGTGCCACCAGTTTAGGTTCCGGGACCCAGTACTTC | CATSLGSGTQYF
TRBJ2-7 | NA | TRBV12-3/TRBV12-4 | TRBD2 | TGTGCCAGCAGTCCGGCGGGAGCAAACTACGAGCAGTACTTC | CASSPAGANYEQYF
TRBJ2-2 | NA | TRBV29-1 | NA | TGCAGCGCAACAGAGAGCCCCTCCGGGGAGCTGTTTTTT | CSATESPSGELFF
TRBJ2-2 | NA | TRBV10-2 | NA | TGCGCCAGCCTGGCTTGGGGGGCTGATGCCACCGGGGAGCTGTTTTTT | CASLAWGADATGELFF
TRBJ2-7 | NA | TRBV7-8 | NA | TGTGCCAGCAGCTTACTAGGAGGGGAGAGGGGATACGAGCAGTACTTC | CASSLLGGERGYEQYF
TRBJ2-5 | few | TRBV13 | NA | TGTGCCAGCAGCTTATTCGGAGGACCGAGTAAGACCCAGTACTTC | CASSLFGGPSKTQYF
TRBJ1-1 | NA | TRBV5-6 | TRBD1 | TGTGCCAGCATGTCGGTCAGGGGGAGGTACACTGAAGCTTTCTTT | CASMSVRGRYTEAFF
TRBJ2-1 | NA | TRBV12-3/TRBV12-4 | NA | TGTGCCAGCAGCCGTACTAGGAGAACCCCCGGGGGGTTCTTC | CASSRTRRTPGGFF
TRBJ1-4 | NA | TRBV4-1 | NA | TGCGCCAGCAGCCCCTTAAGCCAGGGGTTTGGTGAAGAACTGTTTTTT | CASSPLSQGFGEELFF
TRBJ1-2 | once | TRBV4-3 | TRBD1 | TGCGCCAGCAGCCAAGATAGGACAGGGGGCAACTATGGCTACACCTTC | CASSQDRTGGNYGYTF
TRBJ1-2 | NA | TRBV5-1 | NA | TGCGCCAGCAGCGCCCAAGGAGGGGATGGCTACACCTTC | CASSAQGGDGYTF
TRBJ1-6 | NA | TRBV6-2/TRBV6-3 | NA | TGTGCCAGCAGCAGGGCGGGCAATTCACCCCTCCACTTT | CASSRAGNSPLHF
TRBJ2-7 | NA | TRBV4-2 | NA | TGTGCCAGCAGCCAAGATCATCGGGGCTGGGAGGACGAGCAGTACTTC | CASSQDHRGWEDEQYF
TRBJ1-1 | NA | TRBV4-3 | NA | TGCGCCAGCAGCTCGACAGTCTGGGGGAACACTGAAGCTTTCTTT | CASSSTVWGNTEAFF
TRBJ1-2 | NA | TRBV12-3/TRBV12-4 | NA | TGTGCCAGCAGTTTAGGTTATGGCGCAGGGGCCACCTTC | CASSLGYGAGATF
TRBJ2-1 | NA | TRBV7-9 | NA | TGTGCCAGCAGCTTAGTGCAGTACAATGAGCAGTTCTTC | CASSLVQYNEQFF
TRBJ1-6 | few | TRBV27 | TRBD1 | TGTGCCAGCAGTGCGACAGGGGGCTATTCACCCCTCCACTTT | CASSATGGYSPLHF
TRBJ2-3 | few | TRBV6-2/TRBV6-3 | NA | TGTGCCAGCAGTGACGAGGAAACAGATACGCAGTATTTT | CASSDEETDTQYF
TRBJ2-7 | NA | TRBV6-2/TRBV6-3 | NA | TGTGCCAGCAGCCTCAGGCTGGGGATCGAGCAGTACTTC | CASSLRLGIEQYF
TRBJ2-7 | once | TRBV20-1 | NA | TGCAGTGCTAGAGAGGAGGTGGGCAGATTGTACGAGCAGTACTTC | CSAREEVGRLYEQYF
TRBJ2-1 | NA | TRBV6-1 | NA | TGTGCCAGTTCTAGAGGGAGAGAAGATGAGCAGTTCTTC | CASSRGREDEQFF
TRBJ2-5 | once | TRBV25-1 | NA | TGTGCCAGCAGTGAGGAGGGCAAGGAAGAGACCCAGTACTTC | CASSEEGKEETQYF
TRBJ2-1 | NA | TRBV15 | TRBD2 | TGTGCCACCTCTTACCCCAGGCGGGAGGGCCGGGGCAATGAGCAGTTATTC | CATSYPRREGRGNEQLF
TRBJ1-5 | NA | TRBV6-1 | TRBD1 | TGTGCCAGCAACAGCCTGGACAGGGGAGCTCGGAATCAGCCCCAGCATTTT | CASNSLDRGARNQPQHF
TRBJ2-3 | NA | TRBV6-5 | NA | TGTGCCAGCAGTTACTCCCTAGGGGGAGGGCCAGCAGATACGCAGTATTTT | CASSYSLGGGPADTQYF
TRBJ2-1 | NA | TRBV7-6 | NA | TGTGCCAGCAGCCACGCCAGTAATGAGCAGTTCTTC | CASSHASNEQFF